Below, 27 T cell receptor beta chains from the same sample are listed, as sequenced in a study of cytomegalovirus exposure and HLA in healthy donors. The PCR employed 60 Vbeta primers together with 13 Jbeta primers. The protocol was immunoSEQ multiplex PCR, while the TCRdb copy is restricted to in-frame clones and leaves out a portion. The top ten clones hold roughly 0.62% of a sample with approximately 220,000 clones, 76% of them seen once. The sample was PBMCs. Receptors originate from a young man in good health and CMV-seronegative.

This chain links TRBV29-1 with TRBJ2-5, with 8 bases identical to TRBD2. Germline V gene sequence: CDR1 SQVTM, CDR2 ANQGSEA. The CDR3 covers 13 residues. The V segment lost 4 bases and the J segment 2 bases; nucleotides outside the gene matches: 3. In DNA form, the CDR3 reads TGCAGCGTTGCGGGAGGGCCTCAAGAGACCCAGTACTTC. Its protein is CSVAGGPQETQYF.

In regard to this clone: A junction boundary mismatches the germline segment, possibly from a read error. The chain employs TRBV7-2 and TRBJ2-7; 8 bases align to TRBD1. Germline V gene sequence: CDR1 SGHTA, CDR2 FQGNSA. The CDR3 is 15 amino acids. In nucleotides, the CDR3 is TGTGCCAGCAGCATAGCGGACAGGGCCTACTACGAGCAGTACTTC. Protein sequence: CASSIADRAYYEQYF.

Note on this clone: Germline and junction disagree at one end, which may indicate a read error. The V gene is TRBV15, the J gene TRBJ1-5; 7 bases are a match to TRBD1. The CDR3 runs to 14 residues. Germline CDR1 LNHNV, CDR2 YYDKDF (reference sequence). The CDR3 nucleotides are TGTGCCACCAGCAGAGGCGGGGCGGGACAGCCCCGGCATTTT. Amino acids: CATSRGGAGQPRHF. Combining the CDR3 with reference TRBV15 and TRBJ1-5 gives the whole variable domain DAMVIQNPRYQVTQFGKPVTLSCSQTLNHNVMYWYQQKSSQAPKLLFHYYDKDFNNEADTPDNFQSRRPNTSFCFLDIRSPGLGDTAMYLCATSRGGAGQPRHFGDGTRLSIL.

The J gene is TRBJ2-6, the V gene TRBV5-4; 7 nucleotides line up with TRBD1. After removal of 4 bases from V and 1 base from J, the junction contained 5 bases not matched to a gene. Germline V gene lookup returns CDR1 SGHNT and CDR2 YYREEE (reference sequence). This CDR3 is built from 16 residues. The CDR3 spells CASSGVTGSGANVLTF. CDR3 coding DNA: TGTGCCAGCAGCGGGGTGACAGGGTCTGGGGCCAACGTCCTGACTTTC.

The gene calls are TRBV7-3 and TRBJ2-1; TRBD2 agrees at 7 bases. V was clipped by 5 bases and J by 4 bases; unmatched bases: 2. Germline CDR1 reads SGHTA; CDR2 reads FQGTGA. The CDR3 sequence is 13 residues long. The CDR3 DNA is TGTGCCAGCAGCCGCGGGAGTTACAATGAGCAGTTCTTC. It encodes CASSRGSYNEQFF.

V and J are TRBV30 and TRBJ2-7; 9 bases line up with TRBD2. The CDR3 covers 15 residues. The V and J ends lost 2 bases and 2 bases, in that order; junction bases with no gene match: 7. Germline V gives CDR1 GTSNPN, CDR2 SVGIG (reference sequence). The CDR3 DNA follows: TGTGCCTGGAGTCCTCCCCGACTAGCGGCCTACGAGCAGTACTTC. This codes for CAWSPPRLAAYEQYF.

The sample holds a few counts of this clone. The chain couples TRBV19 to TRBJ2-1; tentatively, D is TRBD1 (5 bases). The CDR3 is 17 amino acids. The germline CDR1 and CDR2 sequences are LNHDA and SQIVND (reference sequence). The V end was cut by 1 base, the J end by 4 bases, with 17 bases between. DNA for the CDR3: TGTGCCAGTAGTATAGTTGGGGCCAAAACCTTTTACAATGAGCAGTTCTTC. Its protein product is CASSIVGAKTFYNEQFF. The variable domain in full, completed from reference TRBV19 and TRBJ2-1, reads DGGITQSPKYLFRKEGQNVTLSCEQNLNHDAMYWYRQDPGQGLRLIYYSQIVNDFQKGDIAEGYSVSREKKESFPLTVTSAQKNPTAFYLCASSIVGAKTFYNEQFFGPGTRLTVL.

V and J are TRBV7-3 and TRBJ2-7; no definite D call. Trimming removed 2 bases at V and 0 bases at J, with 5 bases between. Germline V gene lookup returns CDR1 SGHTA and CDR2 FQGTGA. The CDR3 is made up of 13 amino acids. The CDR3 DNA follows: TGTGCCAGCAGCTTATCGAGCTCCTACGAGCAGTACTTC. Amino acid sequence: CASSLSSSYEQYF.

J is TRBJ2-7 and V is TRBV19, with a tentative D call TRBD1 (5 bases). CDR3 length: 14 residues. V gave up 5 bases and J gave up 2 bases, with 13 bases separating them. Germline V CDR1 and CDR2: LNHDA, SQIVND (reference sequence). The CDR3 spells CASSLPGSPYEQYF. CDR3 coding DNA: TGTGCCAGTAGTCTTCCAGGGTCCCCCTACGAGCAGTACTTC.

The V gene is TRBV6-1, the J gene TRBJ2-7; TRBD2 aligns across 7 bases. Germline CDR1 MNHNS, CDR2 SASEGT. The V and J ends lost 2 bases and 2 bases, in that order; junction bases with no gene match: 6. This CDR3 contains 15 residues. CDR3 nucleotide sequence: TGTGCCAGCAGTGAATTTGGGGGAGGGACCTACGAGCAGTACTTC. This gives the protein CASSEFGGGTYEQYF.

The chain uses TRBV19 and TRBJ1-2, with 9 positions matching TRBD1. The length of the CDR3 is 13 residues. Germline loops: CDR1 LNHDA, CDR2 SQIVND (reference sequence). V lost 9 bases to trimming and J lost 7 bases; unmatched junction nucleotides: 9. DNA of the CDR3: TGTGCCAGCCGATGGGGACAGGGCAGTGGCTACACCTTC. Encoded protein: CASRWGQGSGYTF.

The chain joins TRBV5-1 to TRBJ2-7, with 10 bases that match TRBD2. This CDR3 contains 15 residues. The germline V gene encodes CDR1 SGHRS and CDR2 YFSETQ. V lost 2 bases, J lost 2 bases, and 4 bases stayed unmatched. CDR3 nucleotide sequence: TGCGCCAGCAGCTTTTTAGCGGGAGGAACCTACGAGCAGTACTTC. It translates to CASSFLAGGTYEQYF. The full variable domain, with the rest looked up from reference TRBV5-1 and TRBJ2-7, is KAGVTQTPRYLIKTRGQQVTLSCSPISGHRSVSWYQQTPGQGLQFLFEYFSETQRNKGNFPGRFSGRQFSNSRSEMNVSTLELGDSALYLCASSFLAGGTYEQYFGPGTRLTVT.

The chain recombines TRBV27 with TRBJ1-2; 8 positions agree with TRBD1. This CDR3 has 12 residues. CDR1 and CDR2 from the germline V gene are MNHEY and SMNVEV (reference sequence). V was pared by 5 bases and J by 8 bases, with 4 bases of the junction left unmatched. CDR3 DNA: TGTGCCAGCAGTCAGGGGGCGAGGGGCTACACCTTC. This sequence encodes CASSQGARGYTF.

This clone was detected a few times. The chain links TRBV21-1 to TRBJ1-1; the D call TRBD1 from the table was never checked on the DNA. TRBV21-1 is a recognized pseudogene. The CDR3 totals 15 residues. The CDR3 sequence is CASSKGRGQGTEAFF. The CDR3, as DNA: TGTGCCAGCAGCAAAGGAAGGGGGCAAGGCACTGAAGCTTTCTTT.

This sequence joins TRBV9 and TRBJ1-2; 12 bases are a match to TRBD1. The ends lost 4 bases at V and 4 bases at J; junction bases unmatched: 14. CDR3 size: 18 residues. From germline, CDR1 is SGDLS and CDR2 YYNGEE. Here the CDR3 reads CASSTYSGTGGPGYGYTF. The CDR3 DNA reads TGTGCCAGCAGCACATATTCCGGGACAGGGGGCCCGGGCTATGGCTACACCTTC.

The V gene is TRBV30, the J gene TRBJ1-3; the D gene is possibly TRBD1 (5 bases). This CDR3 spans 12 amino acids. Trimming pared 5 bases from V and 9 bases from J, leaving 14 bases between. Germline-derived CDR1 and CDR2 are GTSNPN and SVGIG (reference sequence). CDR3 nucleotide sequence: TGTGCCTGGGGAACAGGCGGGGGCACCATATATTTT. As protein: CAWGTGGGTIYF.

The chain has TRBV18 and TRBJ2-7; 8 bases align to TRBD1. The J segment lost 5 bases and the V segment lost 1 base, leaving 7 bases of the junction unmatched. This CDR3 has 15 amino acids. The germline V gene encodes CDR1 KGHSH and CDR2 LQKENI. The CDR3 DNA sequence: TGTGCCAGCTCACCACGTTTTACAGGGGGTGACGAGCAGTACTTC. Translated: CASSPRFTGGDEQYF.

The chain is built from TRBV5-1 and TRBJ2-1, with 13 positions matching TRBD2. Germline V gene data show CDR1 as SGHRS and CDR2 as YFSETQ. V dropped 4 bases and J dropped 3; count of bases not matched to a gene: 10. The CDR3 consists of 18 residues. The CDR3 reads CASSGEGLAGSRYNEQFF. Here the CDR3 DNA reads TGCGCCAGCAGCGGAGAGGGACTAGCGGGATCTCGCTACAATGAGCAGTTCTTC.

J is TRBJ2-3 and V is TRBV9; no reliable D call. V gave up 3 bases and J gave up 2 bases, with 16 bases separating them. CDR1 and CDR2 from the germline V gene are SGDLS and YYNGEE. CDR3 length: 16 amino acids. CDR3 amino acids: CASSAALESFTDTQYF. CDR3 nucleotide sequence: TGTGCCAGCAGCGCCGCTCTAGAGTCCTTCACAGATACGCAGTATTTT.

The V call is TRBV5-1, the J call TRBJ1-2; no reliable D call. Trimming took off 0 bases at V and 4 bases at J, with 7 bases between the two ends. CDR1 is SGHRS and CDR2 is YFSETQ in the germline V gene. The CDR3 contains 13 residues. CDR3 amino acids: CASSLDRFYGYTF. The CDR3 DNA follows: TGCGCCAGCAGCTTGGACAGATTCTATGGCTACACCTTC. The full variable domain, rest sourced from reference TRBV5-1 and TRBJ1-2, is KAGVTQTPRYLIKTRGQQVTLSCSPISGHRSVSWYQQTPGQGLQFLFEYFSETQRNKGNFPGRFSGRQFSNSRSEMNVSTLELGDSALYLCASSLDRFYGYTFGSGTRLTVV.

This rearrangement joins TRBV5-6 to TRBJ2-7; TRBD1 might be the D (6 bases). Germline CDR1 SGHDT, CDR2 YYEEEE. V lost 4 bases and J 9 bases, leaving 14 bases between the germline ends. CDR3 length equals 12 residues. The CDR3 bases are TGTGCCAGCAGCCAAGGACAGAACGTGCAGTACTTC. Protein sequence: CASSQGQNVQYF.

J is TRBJ2-7 and V is TRBV19; TRBD1 agrees at 7 bases. The CDR3 has 13 amino acids. V was clipped by 4 bases and J by 2 bases; unmatched bases: 2. The germline gives CDR1 LNHDA, CDR2 SQIVND (reference sequence). Written as DNA, the CDR3 is TGTGCCAGTAGTAGACAGGGTCCCTACGAGCAGTACTTC. Its protein product is CASSRQGPYEQYF.

CDR3 DNA sequence: TGTGCCAGCTCTGGGCGTCAGCCCATGAACACTGAAGCTTTCTTT. The encoded protein is CASSGRQPMNTEAFF. V is TRBV18 and J is TRBJ1-1; D remains unclear. This CDR3 contains 15 residues. The V end was cut by 6 bases, the J end by 0 bases, with 14 bases between. CDR1 KGHSH and CDR2 LQKENI come from the germline V gene.

The rearrangement links TRBV11-2 to TRBJ1-2; 7 bases agree with TRBD1. Germline assignment: CDR1 SGHAT and CDR2 FQNNGV. Trimming cost V 2 bases and J 6 bases; bases outside gene matches: 3. The CDR3 is 13 residues long. CDR3 coding DNA: TGTGCCAGCAGCTTAATAGGGGGCGATGGCTACACCTTC. Its protein product is CASSLIGGDGYTF.

The count of this clone is one. V is TRBV6-4 and J is TRBJ2-2, with 9 bases lining up with TRBD2. The CDR3 length is 15 residues. Germline lookup yields CDR1 MRHNA and CDR2 SNTAGT. Germline trimming cut 6 bases from V and 0 bases from J; bases unmatched to any gene: 2. CDR3: CASSRTSANTGELFF. The CDR3, as DNA: TGTGCCAGCAGCCGGACTAGCGCGAACACCGGGGAGCTGTTTTTT.

The chain carries TRBV2 and TRBJ2-7, with TRBD1 identical over 8 bases. Trimming cost V 2 bases and J 7 bases; bases outside gene matches: 7. This CDR3 is 14 amino acids long. Germline V lookup: CDR1 SNHLY, CDR2 FYNNEI. The chain's CDR3 is CASSELDRAGEQYF. In nucleotides, the CDR3 is TGTGCCAGCAGTGAACTGGACAGGGCGGGTGAGCAGTACTTC.

This clone has more than one count but fewer than ten. The chain recombines TRBV5-1 with TRBJ2-7; a weak D match, TRBD2 (7 bases). This CDR3 is 18 amino acids long. Germline-derived CDR1 and CDR2 are SGHRS and YFSETQ. The V gene lost 3 bases and the J gene lost 0 bases, with 22 bases spanning the gap. The CDR3 DNA is TGCGCCAGCAGCTCAGAGTACAAAGCGGGACACATCTCCTACGAGCAGTACTTC. Amino acids: CASSSEYKAGHISYEQYF. Combining the CDR3 with reference TRBV5-1 and TRBJ2-7 gives the whole variable domain KAGVTQTPRYLIKTRGQQVTLSCSPISGHRSVSWYQQTPGQGLQFLFEYFSETQRNKGNFPGRFSGRQFSNSRSEMNVSTLELGDSALYLCASSSEYKAGHISYEQYFGPGTRLTVT.